A selection of T cell receptor beta chains follows, all from one sample in a study of somatic mutations in cytotoxic T cells in rheumatoid arthritis. Profiling relied on immunoSEQ multiplex PCR, and the TCRdb table lists in-frame clones only, not all of them. The sample carries around 16,000 clones, roughly 79% recorded once. The sample consisted of CD8+ T cells sorted from blood. These receptor sequences come from an adult with rheumatoid arthritis. Each CDR3 is given with its conserved first and last residue. The order of the fields is J gene, V gene, clone size, D gene, CDR3 protein, CDR3 DNA. A D gene is named only where the DNA matches it firmly. Clone size is given for some rows only: seen once, a few or many times, or a class if the clone is expanded.

J gene: TRBJ2-3
V gene: TRBV9
clone size: -
D gene: TRBD2
CDR3 protein: CASSSGTSGSGADTQYF
CDR3 DNA: TGTGCCAGCAGCTCTGGGACTAGCGGGAGCGGGGCAGATACGCAGTATTTT

J gene: TRBJ2-1
V gene: TRBV27
clone size: -
D gene: TRBD1
CDR3 protein: CASSQGVEQFF
CDR3 DNA: TGTGCCAGCAGCCAGGGGGTTGAGCAGTTCTTC

J gene: TRBJ2-5
V gene: TRBV4-1
clone size: -
D gene: TRBD2
CDR3 protein: CASSPTPSGRPGETQYF
CDR3 DNA: TGCGCCAGCAGCCCTACACCTAGCGGGAGGCCGGGAGAGACCCAGTACTTC

J gene: TRBJ1-2
V gene: TRBV4-2
clone size: -
D gene: -
CDR3 protein: CASSQYHDNYGYTF
CDR3 DNA: TGTGCCAGCAGCCAATACCACGATAACTATGGCTACACCTTC

J gene: TRBJ2-7
V gene: TRBV5-4
clone size: -
D gene: -
CDR3 protein: CASSITETDDEQYF
CDR3 DNA: TGTGCCAGCAGCATTACAGAGACCGACGACGAGCAGTACTTC

J gene: TRBJ1-1
V gene: TRBV27
clone size: -
D gene: -
CDR3 protein: CASSSTGPIMNTEAFF
CDR3 DNA: TGTGCCAGCAGTTCAACAGGGCCTATTATGAACACTGAAGCTTTCTTT

J gene: TRBJ1-1
V gene: TRBV5-5
clone size: -
D gene: TRBD1
CDR3 protein: CASSLDRGTEAFF
CDR3 DNA: TGTGCCAGCAGCTTGGACAGGGGAACTGAAGCTTTCTTT

J gene: TRBJ1-5
V gene: TRBV21-1
clone size: once
D gene: -
CDR3 protein: CASSKEGALFESNQPQHF
CDR3 DNA: TGTGCCAGCAGCAAAGAGGGGGCACTATTTGAAAGCAATCAGCCCCAGCATTTT

J gene: TRBJ2-7
V gene: TRBV11-1
clone size: -
D gene: -
CDR3 protein: CASSLAGGRYEQYF
CDR3 DNA: TGTGCCAGCAGCTTAGCGGGCGGACGTTACGAGCAGTACTTC

J gene: TRBJ2-1
V gene: TRBV7-3
clone size: -
D gene: -
CDR3 protein: CASSLGFSYNEQFF
CDR3 DNA: TGTGCCAGCAGCTTAGGGTTTTCCTACAATGAGCAGTTCTTC

J gene: TRBJ2-3
V gene: TRBV11-2
clone size: -
D gene: TRBD2
CDR3 protein: CASSQSVAGVSDTQYF
CDR3 DNA: TGCGCCAGCAGCCAGTCGGTAGCGGGAGTCTCAGATACGCAGTATTTT

J gene: TRBJ2-1
V gene: TRBV9
clone size: -
D gene: -
CDR3 protein: CASSVAGDSYNEQFF
CDR3 DNA: TGTGCCAGCAGCGTAGCGGGAGACTCCTACAATGAGCAGTTCTTC

J gene: TRBJ1-5
V gene: TRBV7-9
clone size: -
D gene: -
CDR3 protein: CASSTHREGDQPQHF
CDR3 DNA: TGTGCCAGCAGCACACACAGGGAAGGCGATCAGCCCCAGCATTTT

J gene: TRBJ2-2
V gene: TRBV29-1
clone size: -
D gene: TRBD1
CDR3 protein: CSAEGTGYPNTGELFF
CDR3 DNA: TGCAGCGCCGAAGGGACAGGGTATCCTAACACCGGGGAGCTGTTTTTT

J gene: TRBJ1-1
V gene: TRBV27
clone size: -
D gene: -
CDR3 protein: CASSSGGEAFF
CDR3 DNA: TGTGCCAGCAGTTCGGGGGGTGAAGCTTTCTTT

J gene: TRBJ1-2
V gene: TRBV13
clone size: once
D gene: -
CDR3 protein: CASSSALQGPYGYTF
CDR3 DNA: TGTGCCAGCAGCTCCGCTTTGCAGGGGCCTTATGGCTACACCTTC

J gene: TRBJ2-7
V gene: TRBV25-1
clone size: -
D gene: TRBD1
CDR3 protein: CASSDLPGQDLYEQYF
CDR3 DNA: TGTGCCAGCAGTGACCTTCCGGGACAGGACCTCTACGAGCAGTACTTC

J gene: TRBJ2-7
V gene: TRBV6-6
clone size: -
D gene: TRBD2
CDR3 protein: CASSPRELAAGEQYF
CDR3 DNA: TGTGCCAGCAGTCCACGTGAACTAGCGGCGGGTGAGCAGTACTTC

J gene: TRBJ2-7
V gene: TRBV15
clone size: -
D gene: -
CDR3 protein: CATSRDGWGSSYEQYF
CDR3 DNA: TGTGCCACCAGCAGAGATGGGTGGGGGAGCTCCTACGAGCAGTACTTC

J gene: TRBJ2-7
V gene: TRBV28
clone size: -
D gene: TRBD2
CDR3 protein: CASSFPGGGYEQYF
CDR3 DNA: TGTGCCAGCAGTTTCCCGGGCGGGGGCTACGAGCAGTACTTC